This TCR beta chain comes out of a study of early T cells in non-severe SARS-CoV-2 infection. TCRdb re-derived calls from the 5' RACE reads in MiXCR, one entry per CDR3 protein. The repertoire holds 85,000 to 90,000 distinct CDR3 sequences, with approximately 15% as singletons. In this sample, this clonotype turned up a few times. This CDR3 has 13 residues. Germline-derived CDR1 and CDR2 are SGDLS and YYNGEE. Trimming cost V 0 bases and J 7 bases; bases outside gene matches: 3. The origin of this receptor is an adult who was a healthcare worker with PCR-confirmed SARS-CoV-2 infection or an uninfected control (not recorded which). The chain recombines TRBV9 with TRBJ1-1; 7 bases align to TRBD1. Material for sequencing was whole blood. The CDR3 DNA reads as TGTGCCAGCAGCGTAGAAGGGGGCGGTGAAGCTTTCTTT. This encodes CASSVEGGGEAFF.